This TCR beta chain was obtained from a study of blood T cell repertoires in COVID-19. There are 15 residues in the CDR3. Between the trimmed V and J ends, which lost 2 bases and 1 base, there was a span of 9 bases. The germline gives CDR1 MGHDK, CDR2 SYGVNS. TCRdb's copy holds only in-frame clones and misses some; the assay was immunoSEQ multiplex PCR. Altogether approximately 140,000 clones are present, about four fifths being singletons, with the ten largest covering 2.2%. The chain recombines TRBV25-1 with TRBJ1-5; D is uncertain. The clonotype was recovered from a man between 65 and 79 years old with acute or convalescent COVID-19. Sequenced input: peripheral blood. CDR3 DNA sequence: TGTGCCAGCAGTGAAGGCGGGATGAGCAATCAGCCCCAGCATTTT. Residues: CASSEGGMSNQPQHF. The full variable domain, completed using reference TRBV25-1 and TRBJ1-5, is EADIYQTPRYLVIGTGKKITLECSQTMGHDKMYWYQQDPGMELHLIHYSYGVNSTEKGDLSSESTVSRIRTEHFPLTLESARPSHTSQYLCASSEGGMSNQPQHFGDGTRLSIL.